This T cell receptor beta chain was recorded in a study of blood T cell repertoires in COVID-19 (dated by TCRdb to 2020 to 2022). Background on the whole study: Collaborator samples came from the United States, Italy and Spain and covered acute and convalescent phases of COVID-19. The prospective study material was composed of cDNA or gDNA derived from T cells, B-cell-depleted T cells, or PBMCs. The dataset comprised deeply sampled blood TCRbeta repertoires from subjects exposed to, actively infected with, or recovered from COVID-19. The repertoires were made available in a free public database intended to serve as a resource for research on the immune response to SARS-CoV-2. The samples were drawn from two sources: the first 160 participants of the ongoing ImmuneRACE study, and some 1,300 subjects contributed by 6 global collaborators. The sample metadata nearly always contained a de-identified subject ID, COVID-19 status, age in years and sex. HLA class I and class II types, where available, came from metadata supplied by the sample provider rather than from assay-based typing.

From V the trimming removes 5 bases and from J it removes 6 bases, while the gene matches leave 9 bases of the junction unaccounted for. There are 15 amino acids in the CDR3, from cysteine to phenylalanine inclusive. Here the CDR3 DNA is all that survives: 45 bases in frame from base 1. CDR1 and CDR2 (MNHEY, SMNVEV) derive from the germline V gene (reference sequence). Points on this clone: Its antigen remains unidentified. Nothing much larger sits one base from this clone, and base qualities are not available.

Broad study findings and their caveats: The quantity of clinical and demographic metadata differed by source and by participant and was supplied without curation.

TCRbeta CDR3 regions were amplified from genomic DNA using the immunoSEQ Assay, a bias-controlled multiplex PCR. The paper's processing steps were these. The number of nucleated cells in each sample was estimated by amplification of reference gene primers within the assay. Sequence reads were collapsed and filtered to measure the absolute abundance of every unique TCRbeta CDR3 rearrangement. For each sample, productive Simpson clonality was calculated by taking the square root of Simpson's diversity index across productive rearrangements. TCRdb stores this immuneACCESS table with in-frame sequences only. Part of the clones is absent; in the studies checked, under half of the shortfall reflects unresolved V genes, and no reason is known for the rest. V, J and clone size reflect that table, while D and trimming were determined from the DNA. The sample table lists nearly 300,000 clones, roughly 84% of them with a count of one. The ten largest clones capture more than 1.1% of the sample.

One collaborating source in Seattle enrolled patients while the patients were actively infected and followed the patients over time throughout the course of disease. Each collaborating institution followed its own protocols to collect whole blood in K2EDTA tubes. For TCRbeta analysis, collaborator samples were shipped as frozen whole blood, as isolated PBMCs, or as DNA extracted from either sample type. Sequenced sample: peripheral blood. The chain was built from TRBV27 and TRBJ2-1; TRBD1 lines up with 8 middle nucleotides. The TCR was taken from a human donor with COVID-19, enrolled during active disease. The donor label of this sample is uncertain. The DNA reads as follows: TGTGCCAGCAGTCCCGGACAGGGTCGGGGCAATGAGCAGTTCTTC. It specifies CASSPGQGRGNEQFF.